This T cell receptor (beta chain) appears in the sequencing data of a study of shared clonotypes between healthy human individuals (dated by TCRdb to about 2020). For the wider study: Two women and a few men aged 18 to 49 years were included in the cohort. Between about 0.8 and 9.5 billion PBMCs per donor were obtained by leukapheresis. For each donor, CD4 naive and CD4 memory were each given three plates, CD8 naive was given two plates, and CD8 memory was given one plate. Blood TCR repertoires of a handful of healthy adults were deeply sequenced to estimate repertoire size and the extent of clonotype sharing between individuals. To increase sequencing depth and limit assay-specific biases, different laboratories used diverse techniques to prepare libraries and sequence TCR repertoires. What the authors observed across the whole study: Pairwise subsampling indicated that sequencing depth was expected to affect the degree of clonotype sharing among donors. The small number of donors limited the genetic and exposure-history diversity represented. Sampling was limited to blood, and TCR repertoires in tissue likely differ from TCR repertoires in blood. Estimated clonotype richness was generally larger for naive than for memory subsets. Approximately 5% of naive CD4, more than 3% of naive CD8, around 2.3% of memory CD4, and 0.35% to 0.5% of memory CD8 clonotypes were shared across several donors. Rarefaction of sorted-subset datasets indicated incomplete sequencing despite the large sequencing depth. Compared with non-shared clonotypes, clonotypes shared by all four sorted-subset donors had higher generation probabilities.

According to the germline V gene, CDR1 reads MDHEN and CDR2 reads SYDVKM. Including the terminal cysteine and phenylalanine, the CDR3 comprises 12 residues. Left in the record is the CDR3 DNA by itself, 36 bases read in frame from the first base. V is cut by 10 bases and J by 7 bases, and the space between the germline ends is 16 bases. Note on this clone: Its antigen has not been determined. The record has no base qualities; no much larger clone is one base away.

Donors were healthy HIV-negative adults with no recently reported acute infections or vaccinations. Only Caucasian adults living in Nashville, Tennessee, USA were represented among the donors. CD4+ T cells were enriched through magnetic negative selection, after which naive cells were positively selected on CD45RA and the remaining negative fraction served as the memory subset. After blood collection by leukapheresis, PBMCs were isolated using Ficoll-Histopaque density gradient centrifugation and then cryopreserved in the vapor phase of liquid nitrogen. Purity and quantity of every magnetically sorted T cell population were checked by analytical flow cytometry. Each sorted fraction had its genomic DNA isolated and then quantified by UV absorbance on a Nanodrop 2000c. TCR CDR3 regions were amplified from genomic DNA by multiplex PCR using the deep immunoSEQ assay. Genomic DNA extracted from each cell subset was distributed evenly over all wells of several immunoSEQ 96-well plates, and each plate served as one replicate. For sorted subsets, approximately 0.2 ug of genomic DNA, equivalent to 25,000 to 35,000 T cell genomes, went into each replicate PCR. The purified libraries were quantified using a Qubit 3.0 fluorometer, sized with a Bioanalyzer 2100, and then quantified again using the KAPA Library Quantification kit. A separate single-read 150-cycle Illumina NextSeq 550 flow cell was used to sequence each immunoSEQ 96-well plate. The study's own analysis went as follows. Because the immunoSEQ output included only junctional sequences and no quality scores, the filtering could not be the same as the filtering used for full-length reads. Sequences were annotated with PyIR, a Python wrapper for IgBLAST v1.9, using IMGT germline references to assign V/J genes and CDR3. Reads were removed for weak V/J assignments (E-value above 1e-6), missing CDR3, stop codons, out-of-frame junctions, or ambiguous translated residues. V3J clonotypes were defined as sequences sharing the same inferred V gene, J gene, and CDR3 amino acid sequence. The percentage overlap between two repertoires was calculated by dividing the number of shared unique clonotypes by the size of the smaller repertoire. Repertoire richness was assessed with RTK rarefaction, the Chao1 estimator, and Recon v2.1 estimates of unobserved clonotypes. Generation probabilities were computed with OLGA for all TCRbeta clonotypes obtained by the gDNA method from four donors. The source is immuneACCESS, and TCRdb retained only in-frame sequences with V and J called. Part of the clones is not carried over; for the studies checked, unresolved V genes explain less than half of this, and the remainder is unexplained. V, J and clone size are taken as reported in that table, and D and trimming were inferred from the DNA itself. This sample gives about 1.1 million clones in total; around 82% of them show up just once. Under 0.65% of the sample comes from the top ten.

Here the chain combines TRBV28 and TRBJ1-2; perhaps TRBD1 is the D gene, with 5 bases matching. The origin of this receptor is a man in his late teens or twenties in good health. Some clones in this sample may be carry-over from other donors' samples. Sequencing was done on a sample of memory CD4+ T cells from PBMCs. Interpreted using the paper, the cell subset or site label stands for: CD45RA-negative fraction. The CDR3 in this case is CATTGGFSGYTF. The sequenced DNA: TGTGCCACCACTGGGGGGTTTTCTGGCTACACCTTC.